The 12 T cell receptor beta chains below all came from one sample that was sequenced in a study of blood T cell repertoires in COVID-19 (dated by TCRdb to 2020 to 2022). The library was produced with the immunoSEQ multiplex PCR assay. TCRdb obtained this table from immuneACCESS and retained in-frame rearrangements with V and J assigned. These tables miss some clones; where compared with another copy, unresolved V genes account for less than half of the shortfall, and the remainder is unexplained. Counted in this sample were around 300,000 clones; roughly 90% of them appeared once. The ten largest clonotypes hold 0.94% of the sample. Material for sequencing was peripheral blood. These receptors came from a woman in her forties who had recovered from COVID-19.

The chain uses TRBV5-1 and TRBJ2-3; 10 bases agree with TRBD2. Trimming removed 3 bases from V and 3 bases from J; junction bases left unmatched: 4. This CDR3 has 15 amino acids. From germline, CDR1 is SGHRS and CDR2 YFSETQ. CDR3 nucleotide sequence: TGCGCCAGCAGCTCGCTAGCGGGAGTAACAGATACGCAGTATTTT. Protein sequence: CASSSLAGVTDTQYF.

This chain uses TRBV3-1 (or the pseudogene TRBV3-2) with TRBJ2-1; D remains unclear. Deletions cut 0 bases from V and 5 bases from J, with 5 bases between. The CDR3 loop spans 13 amino acids. Germline V gene sequence: CDR1 LGHDT, CDR2 YNNKEL (reference sequence). CDR3 nucleotide sequence: TGTGCCAGCAGCCAAGACTACGACAATGAGCAGTTCTTC. Its translation: CASSQDYDNEQFF.

The chain has TRBV11-2 and TRBJ1-1, with D perhaps matching TRBD1 (5 bases). Trimming took off 5 bases at V and 2 bases at J, with 12 bases between the two ends. CDR3 length: 14 residues. CDR1 and CDR2 from the germline V gene are SGHAT and FQNNGV. The CDR3 DNA reads TGTGCCAGCAGCCTGATGCGGGGCAACACTGAAGCTTTCTTT. It translates to CASSLMRGNTEAFF. The full variable domain, completed using reference TRBV11-2 and TRBJ1-1, is EAGVAQSPRYKIIEKRQSVAFWCNPISGHATLYWYQQILGQGPKLLIQFQNNGVVDDSQLPKDRFSAERLKGVDSTLKIQPAKLEDSAVYLCASSLMRGNTEAFFGQGTRLTVV.

V usage is TRBV6-1 and J usage is TRBJ2-1; D is perhaps TRBD2 (6 bases). Germline CDR1 and CDR2: MNHNS and SASEGT. The length of the CDR3 is 12 residues. V was trimmed by 5 bases and J by 10 bases, leaving 12 bases between them. CDR3 nucleotides: TGTGCCAGCAGTTATGCGGGATCGGAGCAGTTCTTC. It yields the protein CASSYAGSEQFF.

The chain combines TRBV7-9 with TRBJ2-3; D gene uncertain. CDR1 is SEHNR, CDR2 FQNEAQ, per germline (reference sequence). The V and J ends lost 10 bases and 2 bases respectively, with 10 bases between them. The CDR3 has 12 amino acids. CDR3 nucleotide sequence: TGTGCCATCGCCAGTCTCACAGATACGCAGTATTTT. Its protein is CAIASLTDTQYF.

The chain recombines TRBV6-5 with TRBJ1-2; 7 bases match TRBD1. The CDR3 consists of 11 residues. Germline V gene sequence: CDR1 MNHEY, CDR2 SVGAGI. After removal of 4 bases from V and 8 bases from J, the junction contained 1 base not matched to a gene. Written as DNA, the CDR3 is TGTGCCAGCAGTTCGACAGGGGGCTACACCTTC. Amino acid sequence: CASSSTGGYTF.

The chain has TRBV6-6 and TRBJ2-5, with 11 bases that match TRBD2. Germline CDR1 reads MNHNY; CDR2 reads SVGAGI (reference sequence). V was clipped by 6 bases and J by 2 bases; unmatched bases: 5. The CDR3 has 15 amino acids. In DNA, the CDR3 is TGTGCCAGCAGCCATGGGACTAGCGGTCAAGAGACCCAGTACTTC. It is translated as CASSHGTSGQETQYF.

The chain uses TRBV10-1 and TRBJ2-7; 10 nucleotides agree with TRBD1. The length of the CDR3 is 14 residues. Germline V gene lookup returns CDR1 WNHNN and CDR2 SYGVQD (reference sequence). V was clipped by 0 bases and J by 5 bases; unmatched bases: 1. In DNA, the CDR3 is TGCGCCAGCAGTGAGTCCGGGACAGGGGACGAGCAGTACTTC. Protein: CASSESGTGDEQYF.

This clone was recorded once. The rearrangement links TRBV29-1 to TRBJ2-3; 8 nucleotides line up with TRBD1. The trim removed 6 bases at V and 6 bases at J, leaving 5 bases unmatched. CDR3 length: 12 residues. Germline assignment: CDR1 SQVTM and CDR2 ANQGSEA. The DNA for the CDR3 is TGCAGCGTGGGCAGGGGGCTGGATACGCAGTATTTT. Translation gives CSVGRGLDTQYF.

The rearrangement joins TRBV9 to TRBJ2-5; unclear D gene. There are 12 residues in the CDR3. Trimming took off 0 bases at V and 7 bases at J, with 7 bases between the two ends. Per the germline V gene, CDR1 is SGDLS and CDR2 is YYNGEE. CDR3 amino acids: CASSVDLGTQYF. Here the CDR3 DNA reads TGTGCCAGCAGCGTAGATCTCGGGACCCAGTACTTC.

This rearrangement joins TRBV6-5 to TRBJ2-3; D might be TRBD2 (6 bases). Germline lookup yields CDR1 MNHEY and CDR2 SVGAGI. The germline V and J ends were trimmed by 0 bases and 6 bases, with 13 bases remaining between them. This CDR3 region has 15 residues. The CDR3 is CASSYSAQGGDTQYF. In DNA form, the CDR3 reads TGTGCCAGCAGTTACTCCGCACAAGGAGGGGATACGCAGTATTTT.

This sequence joins TRBV20-1 and TRBJ2-1, with TRBD2 matching 7 bases. The J segment lost 7 bases and the V segment lost 3 bases, leaving 9 bases of the junction unmatched. The CDR3 consists of 14 residues. Germline CDR1 is DFQATT and CDR2 is SNEGSKA (reference sequence). CDR3 in amino acids: CSASRTGGRNEQFF. The CDR3 DNA reads as TGCAGTGCTAGTAGGACGGGAGGTAGGAATGAGCAGTTCTTC.